A single TCR beta chain is shown here with its context. Its specific antigen is unknown. Per-base quality was not reported, and no clone a single base away is much larger than it. The TCR beta CDR3 regions were amplified from the RNA transcripts. The TCR CDR3 was subjected to a first round of RT-PCR using the HTBI primer set and the Qiagen OneStep RT-PCR kit. The libraries were constructed in a second round of multiplex PCR and then size-selected and purified. Libraries were sequenced paired-end with 100 bp reads on an Illumina HiSeq2000. Per the original workflow: SOAPnuke was used to process the raw data, removing reads that contained adapters or uncalled bases, had a mean Phred below 15, or lacked an exact match to the constant primer or identifier. High-quality paired reads were merged with COPE v1.2.5, and unique nucleotide sequences were defined as clonotypes. MiTCR v1.1 was used to align the clonotypes against IMGT TRBV, TRBD and TRBJ reference segments. Analysis was restricted to V-J combinations with a frequency above 0.0001, which covered 99.2% of repertoires. The TCS score was defined as the ratio of F50 (clonal expansion) to E x V (chaos), calculated using BLOSUM62-based TCRdist between CDR3 peptides within each V-J. Welch's t-statistics and random forest reduced roughly 530 V-J features to fewer than 15, which were used in a naive Bayes classifier (R e1071). TCRdb's own reprocessing of the public reads used fastp at Q25 and MiXCR and kept productive beta chains. Each CDR3 protein appears once, grouped with its most common genes and DNA. TCRdb, rather than the study authors, made the V and J calls. The sample table contains around 700,000 distinct CDR3 sequences; only one count was recorded for approximately 18% of them. Of the sample, around 17% is held by the ten largest clones.

The data were taken from a study of T cells in Graves' hyperthyroidism and ophthalmopathy (dated by TCRdb to the late 2010s). Background on the whole study: Peripheral blood was collected at initial diagnosis, before any treatment. To identify distinguishing TCR V-J signatures, a discovery cohort of about a hundred patients was used, comprising under 45 with Graves' ophthalmopathy and approximately 57 with stable Graves' hyperthyroidism. Prospective prediction of ophthalmopathy was tested in an independent validation cohort consisting of roughly 19 hyperthyroidism patients and more than 15 patients who later progressed to ophthalmopathy. The 100 discovery patients were divided at random into training and test sets in a 7:3 ratio. Thyroid tissue and blood T-cell repertoires from about six Graves' hyperthyroidism patients were also compared in the study. After sampling, hyperthyroidism patients received methimazole starting at 30 mg daily, and ophthalmopathy patients received high-dose intravenous methylprednisolone. According to the paper, TCR Vbeta CDR3 sequencing was carried out on about 140 peripheral blood samples, which came from 40 to 45 ophthalmopathy, approximately 78 hyperthyroidism and 17 progressor patients. Broad study findings and their caveats: Most expanded thyroid clonotypes (frequency above 0.001) were also detected in blood, a finding suggesting that blood repertoires may reflect thyroid immune responses. A 13 V-J signature model separated ophthalmopathy from stable hyperthyroidism, with approximately 86% sensitivity and approximately 81% specificity in cross-validation and 80%/75% in testing. In validation, progression to ophthalmopathy was predicted by the model with around 71% sensitivity and around 75% specificity, a median of roughly six months before onset. Sample size was not statistically predetermined, and blinding of investigators to group allocation was not performed.

Trimming removed 2 bases from V and 6 bases from J, leaving 12 bases between the germline ends. The CDR3 spans 14 residues, from the cysteine through the phenylalanine. The kept DNA is CDR3 alone, 42 bases in frame from the first base. CDR1 and CDR2 were assigned from the germline V gene as SGHRS and YFSETQ. Hyperthyroidism patients were newly diagnosed, had a disease duration of under 2 months, and were aged 18 to 65 years. Patients with uncontrolled infections, other autoimmune diseases, pregnancy or lactation were excluded. Diagnoses were based on clinical symptoms, serum thyroxine and TRAb, thyroid ultrasound and orbital computed tomography. Blood from progressor patients was drawn when they were first diagnosed with hyperthyroidism, before any ophthalmopathy symptoms appeared. Ficoll-Paque density gradient centrifugation was used to isolate PBMCs from approximately 10 ml of fresh peripheral blood. Progressor patients were first diagnosed with Graves' hyperthyroidism and then developed ophthalmopathy during follow-up. Trizol reagent was used to extract total RNA, and RNA quality was then checked on an Agilent 2100 Bioanalyzer.

The sequence is built from TRBV5-1 and TRBJ2-1; the D gene could be TRBD1 or TRBD2, each one agreeing over 5 bases. The sequenced sample was blood. The clonotype originates from a woman in her forties or fifties with Graves' hyperthyroidism that later progressed to Graves' ophthalmopathy. Here is the DNA: TGCGCCAGCAGCTTCCCGGGGCAGACCAATGAGCAGTTCTTC. Its coded protein is CASSFPGQTNEQFF.